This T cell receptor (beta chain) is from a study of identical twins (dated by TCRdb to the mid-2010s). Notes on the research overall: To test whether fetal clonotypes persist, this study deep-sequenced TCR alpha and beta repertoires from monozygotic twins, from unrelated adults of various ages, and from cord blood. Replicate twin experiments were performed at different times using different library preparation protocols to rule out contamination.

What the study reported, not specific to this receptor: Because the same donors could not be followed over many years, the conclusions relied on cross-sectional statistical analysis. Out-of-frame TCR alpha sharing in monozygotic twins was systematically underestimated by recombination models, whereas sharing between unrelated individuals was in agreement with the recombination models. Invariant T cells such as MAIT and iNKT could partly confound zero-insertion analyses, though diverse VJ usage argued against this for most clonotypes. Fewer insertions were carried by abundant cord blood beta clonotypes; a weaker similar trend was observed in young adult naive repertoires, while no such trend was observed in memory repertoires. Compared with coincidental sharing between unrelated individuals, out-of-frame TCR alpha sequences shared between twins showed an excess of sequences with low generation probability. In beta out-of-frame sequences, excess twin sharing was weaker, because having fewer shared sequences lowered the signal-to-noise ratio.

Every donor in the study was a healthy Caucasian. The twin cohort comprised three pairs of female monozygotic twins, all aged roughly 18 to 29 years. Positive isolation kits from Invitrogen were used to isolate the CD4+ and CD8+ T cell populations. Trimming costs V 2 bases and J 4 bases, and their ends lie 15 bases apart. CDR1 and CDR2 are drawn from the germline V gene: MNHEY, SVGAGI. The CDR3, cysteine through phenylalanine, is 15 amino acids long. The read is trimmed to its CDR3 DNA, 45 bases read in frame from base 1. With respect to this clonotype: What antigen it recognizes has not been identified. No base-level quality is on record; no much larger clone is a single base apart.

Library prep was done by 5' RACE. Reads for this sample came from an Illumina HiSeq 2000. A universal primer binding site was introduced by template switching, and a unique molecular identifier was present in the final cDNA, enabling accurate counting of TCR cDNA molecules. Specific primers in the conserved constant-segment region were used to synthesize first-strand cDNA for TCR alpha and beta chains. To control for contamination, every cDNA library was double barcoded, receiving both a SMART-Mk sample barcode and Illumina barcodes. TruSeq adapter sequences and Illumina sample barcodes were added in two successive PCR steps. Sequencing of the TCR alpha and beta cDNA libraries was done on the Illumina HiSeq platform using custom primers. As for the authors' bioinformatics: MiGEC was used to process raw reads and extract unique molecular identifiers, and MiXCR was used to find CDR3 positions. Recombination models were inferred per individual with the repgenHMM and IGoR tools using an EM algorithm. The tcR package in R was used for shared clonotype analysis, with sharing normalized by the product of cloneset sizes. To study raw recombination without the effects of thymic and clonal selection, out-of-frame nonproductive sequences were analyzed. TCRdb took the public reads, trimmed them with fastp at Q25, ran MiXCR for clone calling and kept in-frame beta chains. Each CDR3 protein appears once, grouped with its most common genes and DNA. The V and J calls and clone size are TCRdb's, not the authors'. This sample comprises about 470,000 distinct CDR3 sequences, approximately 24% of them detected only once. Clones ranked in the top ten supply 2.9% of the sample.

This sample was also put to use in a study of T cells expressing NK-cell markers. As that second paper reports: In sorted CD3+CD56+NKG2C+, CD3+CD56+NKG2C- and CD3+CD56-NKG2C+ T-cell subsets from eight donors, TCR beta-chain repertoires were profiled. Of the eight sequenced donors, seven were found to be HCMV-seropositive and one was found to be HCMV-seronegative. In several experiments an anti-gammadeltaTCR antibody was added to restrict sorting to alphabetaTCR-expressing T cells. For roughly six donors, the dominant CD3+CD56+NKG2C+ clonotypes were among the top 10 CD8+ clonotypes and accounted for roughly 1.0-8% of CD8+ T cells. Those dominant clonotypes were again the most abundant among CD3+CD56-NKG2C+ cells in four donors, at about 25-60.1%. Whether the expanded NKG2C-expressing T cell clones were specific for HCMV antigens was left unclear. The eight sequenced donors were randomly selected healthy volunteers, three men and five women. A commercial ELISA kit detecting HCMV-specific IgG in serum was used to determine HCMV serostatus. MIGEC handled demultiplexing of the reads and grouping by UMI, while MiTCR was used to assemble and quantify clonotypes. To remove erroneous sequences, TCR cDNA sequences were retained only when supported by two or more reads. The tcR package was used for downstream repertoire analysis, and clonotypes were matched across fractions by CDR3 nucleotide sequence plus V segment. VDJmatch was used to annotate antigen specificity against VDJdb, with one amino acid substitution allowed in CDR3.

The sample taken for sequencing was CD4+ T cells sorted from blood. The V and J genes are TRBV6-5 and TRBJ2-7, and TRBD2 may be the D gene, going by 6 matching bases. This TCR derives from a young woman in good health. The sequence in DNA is TGTGCCAGCAGTTACGGAGGATCCCGGGAGTACGAGCAGTACTTC. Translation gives CASSYGGSREYEQYF.